A selection of T cell receptor beta chains follows, all from one sample in a study of cytomegalovirus exposure and HLA in healthy donors. Clones were sequenced by immunoSEQ multiplex PCR, and TCRdb holds only the in-frame ones, with some missing. The table lists fewer than 250,000 clones, around 84% of them singletons. The sequencing sample was made of PBMCs. Receptors originate from a man aged 35 to 55 in good health and CMV-seropositive. CDR3s include the opening cysteine and the closing phenylalanine or tryptophan. Each record gives: V gene, J gene, clone size, D gene, CDR3 protein, CDR3 DNA. A D gene is named only where the DNA matches it firmly. Clone size is not always given. Where it is, it says once, few, many or a class for expanded clones.

>TRBV12-5|TRBJ1-1|once|NA
CASGLDGVTEAFF
TGTGCTAGTGGTTTGGACGGAGTGACTGAAGCTTTCTTT
>TRBV2|TRBJ2-2|NA|NA
CASSYSAGELFF
TGTGCCAGCAGTTATAGCGCTGGGGAGCTGTTTTTT
>TRBV29-1|TRBJ2-1|NA|TRBD1
CSVDTGTGVYYNEQFF
TGCAGCGTTGATACCGGGACAGGGGTCTACTACAATGAGCAGTTCTTC
>TRBV19|TRBJ2-5|NA|TRBD1
CASSIGRTGQETQYF
TGTGCCAGTAGTATAGGGAGGACAGGGCAAGAGACCCAGTACTTC
>TRBV6-5|TRBJ1-2|NA|NA
CASQGQVGGYTF
TGTGCCAGCCAGGGGCAGGTGGGTGGCTACACCTTC
>TRBV29-1|TRBJ2-7|NA|NA
CSVELAGSEEQYF
TGCAGCGTTGAGCTAGCCGGGAGTGAGGAGCAGTACTTC
>TRBV18|TRBJ1-2|NA|NA
CASSSGQLDSYTF
TGTGCCAGCTCATCTGGACAGTTGGATAGCTACACCTTC
>TRBV4-2|TRBJ2-3|NA|NA
CASSLRTETDTQYF
TGTGCCAGCAGCCTACGGACTGAAACAGATACGCAGTATTTT
>TRBV28|TRBJ2-2|NA|TRBD1
CASRGQGANTGELFF
TGTGCCAGCAGAGGACAGGGGGCGAACACCGGGGAGCTGTTTTTT
>TRBV6-1|TRBJ1-4|NA|NA
CASSDGTANEKLFF
TGTGCCAGCAGTGACGGGACTGCAAATGAAAAACTGTTTTTT
>TRBV5-4|TRBJ2-2|NA|NA
CAAGRFADTGELFF
TGTGCCGCTGGGAGGTTTGCGGATACCGGGGAGCTGTTTTTT
>TRBV29-1|TRBJ2-5|once|TRBD1
CSVFPPTGGLETQYF
TGCAGCGTTTTTCCCCCGACAGGGGGATTAGAGACCCAGTACTTC
>TRBV5-1|TRBJ2-6|NA|TRBD1
CASSQDRFSGANVLTF
TGCGCCAGCAGCCAGGACAGGTTCTCTGGGGCCAACGTCCTGACTTTC
>TRBV6-1|TRBJ1-1|NA|TRBD1
CASSAGTGTEAFF
TGTGCCAGCAGTGCCGGGACAGGGACTGAAGCTTTCTTT
>TRBV18|TRBJ1-1|NA|NA
CASSPDRWNTEAFF
TGTGCCAGCTCACCGGACAGATGGAACACTGAAGCTTTCTTT
>TRBV6-1|TRBJ2-7|few|TRBD1
CASSEAGQLTYEQYF
TGTGCCAGCAGTGAAGCGGGACAGCTAACCTACGAGCAGTACTTC
>TRBV7-2|TRBJ2-7|NA|NA
CASTETTSYEQYF
TGTGCCAGCACCGAAACTACTAGCTACGAGCAGTACTTC
>TRBV6-6|TRBJ1-1|NA|TRBD1
CASGTGGMNTEAFF
TGTGCCAGCGGGACAGGGGGGATGAACACTGAAGCTTTCTTT
>TRBV28|TRBJ1-2|NA|TRBD1
CAIPLGSGTGIVGYTF
TGTGCCATTCCCCTCGGGAGTGGGACAGGGATAGTTGGCTACACCTTC
>TRBV27|TRBJ1-2|NA|NA
CASSLSDHRGGYTF
TGTGCCAGCAGTTTATCTGACCACCGAGGGGGCTACACCTTC
>TRBV18|TRBJ1-1|NA|NA
CASSPREGVNTEAFF
TGTGCCAGCTCACCAAGAGAGGGCGTCAACACTGAAGCTTTCTTT
>TRBV18|TRBJ1-4|NA|TRBD1
CASSLDRGGEKLFF
TGTGCCAGCTCACTCGACAGGGGTGGTGAAAAACTGTTTTTT
>TRBV5-4|TRBJ2-3|NA|TRBD2
CASSQEPTSGSTDTQYF
TGTGCCAGCAGCCAAGAACCCACTAGCGGGAGCACAGATACGCAGTATTTT
>TRBV18|TRBJ2-7|once|NA
CASSPLEGGYEQYF
TGTGCCAGCTCCCCCCTAGAGGGGGGGTACGAGCAGTACTTC
>TRBV7-8|TRBJ1-6|NA|NA
CASSLVRATNSPLHF
TGTGCCAGCAGCTTAGTCAGGGCGACGAATTCACCCCTCCACTTT
>TRBV19|TRBJ2-1|NA|NA
CASNIGEREQFF
TGTGCCAGTAATATCGGAGAGAGGGAGCAGTTCTTC
>TRBV19|TRBJ1-5|NA|NA
CASSSRTDSNQPQHF
TGTGCCAGTAGTTCCCGGACAGACAGCAATCAGCCCCAGCATTTT
>TRBV28|TRBJ2-3|NA|TRBD2
CASVLAYTDTQYF
TGTGCCAGCGTACTAGCGTACACAGATACGCAGTATTTT
>TRBV7-9|TRBJ2-7|few|TRBD2
CASSPTGTSHEQYF
TGTGCCAGCAGCCCAACGGGGACTAGCCACGAGCAGTACTTC
>TRBV7-7|TRBJ1-5|NA|TRBD1
CASSLQTGGYDNQPQHF
TGTGCCAGCAGCTTGCAGACAGGGGGTTATGACAATCAGCCCCAGCATTTT
>TRBV10-3|TRBJ2-5|NA|TRBD2
CAISPTAGGRETQYF
TGTGCCATCAGCCCTACTGCGGGGGGGCGTGAGACCCAGTACTTC
>TRBV9|TRBJ2-7|once|NA
CASSPGHNHEQYF
TGTGCCAGCAGCCCGGGACATAACCACGAGCAGTACTTC
>TRBV7-9|TRBJ2-2|NA|NA
CAGRAAGANTGELFF
TGTGCCGGGAGAGCGGCGGGTGCGAACACCGGGGAGCTGTTTTTT
>TRBV7-2|TRBJ2-7|NA|TRBD2
CASSSSEGAGGLSYEQYF
TGTGCCAGCAGCTCGTCCGAGGGGGCGGGAGGGTTGTCCTACGAGCAGTACTTC
>TRBV27|TRBJ1-4|NA|TRBD1
CASSLQGGSEEKLFF
TGTGCCAGCAGTTTACAGGGGGGTTCAGAAGAAAAACTGTTTTTT
>TRBV11-2|TRBJ2-1|once|TRBD2
CASSYGTRVYYEQFF
TGTGCCAGCAGCTACGGGACTAGGGTCTATTATGAGCAGTTCTTC
>TRBV9|TRBJ2-2|NA|NA
CASRRGIQGPGELFF
TGTGCCAGCAGGAGGGGAATACAGGGCCCCGGGGAGCTGTTTTTT
>TRBV5-1|TRBJ1-3|NA|TRBD1
CASSLGFQGAGGNTIYF
TGCGCCAGCAGCTTGGGCTTTCAGGGGGCTGGTGGAAACACCATATATTTT
>TRBV13|TRBJ2-1|NA|NA
CASSLVGAGAYNEQFF
TGTGCCAGCAGCTTAGTGGGGGCGGGGGCATACAATGAGCAGTTCTTC
>TRBV19|TRBJ2-2|NA|NA
CASSIIVYTGELFF
TGTGCCAGTAGTATAATAGTTTACACCGGGGAGCTGTTTTTT
>TRBV7-8|TRBJ1-6|NA|NA
CASSLKAGNSYNSPLHF
TGTGCCAGCAGCTTAAAGGCAGGCAACTCCTATAATTCACCCCTCCACTTT
>TRBV19|TRBJ2-7|NA|NA
CASRNGYEQYF
TGTGCCAGTAGGAACGGGTACGAGCAGTACTTC
>TRBV18|TRBJ1-1|once|NA
CASSPPTGTEAFF
TGTGCCAGCTCACCCCCCACGGGCACTGAAGCTTTCTTT
>TRBV19|TRBJ2-3|NA|NA
CASSGGLDTQYF
TGTGCCAGTAGCGGCGGGTTAGATACGCAGTATTTT
>TRBV6-6|TRBJ1-2|NA|TRBD1
CASSPGGYGYTF
TGTGCCAGCAGCCCAGGGGGCTATGGCTACACCTTC
>TRBV7-3|TRBJ2-1|NA|NA
CASSLSGGSSYNEQFF
TGTGCCAGCAGCTTATCGGGGGGCAGCTCCTACAATGAGCAGTTCTTC
>TRBV6-7|TRBJ2-3|NA|NA
CASSYPTMRGGGYF
TGTGCCAGCAGTTACCCGACAATGAGAGGGGGGGGGTATTTT
>TRBV7-8|TRBJ1-5|NA|NA
CASSLGQVLNQPQHF
TGTGCCAGCAGCTTAGGGCAAGTCCTCAATCAGCCCCAGCATTTT
>TRBV13|TRBJ2-1|NA|TRBD1
CASSLARWRQGSYNEQFF
TGTGCCAGCAGCTTAGCCCGGTGGAGACAGGGGTCCTACAATGAGCAGTTCTTC